One and the same sample provided the 5 T cell receptor beta chains below, sequenced in a study of blood T cells in healthy people across ages. Then a second PCR, running roughly 7 to 11 cycles, was carried out with a sample-barcoded 5' primer and a J-beta primer mix. MiXCR was run by TCRdb on the 5' RACE reads, yielding one entry per CDR3 protein. Found here are roughly 1.9 million distinct CDR3 sequences, 39% of them singletons; the top ten hold about 21%. Sequencing used blood. The receptors were sampled from a human donor in good health.

The V gene is TRBV5-1, the J gene TRBJ2-1; possible D gene TRBD1, 6 bases. Germline CDR1 and CDR2: SGHRS and YFSETQ. The CDR3 totals 16 residues. The V gene lost 0 bases and the J gene lost 8 bases, with 18 bases spanning the gap. This chain's CDR3 is CASSLDPLTGPDEQFF. The CDR3 DNA reads TGCGCCAGCAGCTTGGACCCCCTGACAGGCCCCGATGAGCAGTTCTTC.

The rearrangement links TRBV20-1 to TRBJ1-4, with D possibly TRBD1 on 5 matching bases. The CDR3 sequence is 14 residues long. Germline loops: CDR1 DFQATT, CDR2 SNEGSKA (reference sequence). The V end was cut by 0 bases, the J end by 8 bases, with 13 bases between. The CDR3 DNA sequence: TGCAGTGCTAGAGATAGGGTGGGACGGGAAAAACTGTTTTTT. This gives the protein CSARDRVGREKLFF.

The V and J genes are TRBV6-4 and TRBJ1-1, with D possibly TRBD1 on 6 matching bases. V gave up 6 bases and J gave up 7 bases, with 18 bases separating them. The CDR3 consists of 14 residues. Germline assignment: CDR1 MRHNA and CDR2 SNTAGT. CDR3 in DNA: TGTGCCAGCAGGAGGGGGATGGACGGCAGTGAAGCTTTCTTT. It is translated as CASRRGMDGSEAFF.

This clonotype was observed many times. CDR3 sequence: CASRKSGANVLTF. Here the CDR3 DNA reads TGTGCCAGCAGGAAATCTGGGGCCAACGTCCTGACTTTC. The rearrangement links TRBV28 to TRBJ2-6; no reliable D call. CDR1 is MDHEN and CDR2 is SYDVKM in the germline V gene. V lost 6 bases and J lost 1, with 4 bases in between. CDR3 length: 13 residues.

CDR3 residues: CASGLDGQGSEAFF. The DNA for the CDR3 is TGTGCTAGTGGTTTGGACGGACAGGGGTCCGAAGCTTTCTTT. The chain is built from TRBV12-5 and TRBJ1-1, with 9 bases aligning to TRBD1. CDR1 and CDR2 (germline): LGHNT, FRNRAP. The CDR3 spans 14 residues. Trimming removed 1 base from V and 8 bases from J; junction bases left unmatched: 5.